At least ten counts were recorded for the clone carrying this T cell receptor beta chain. What it recognizes is unknown. This entry comes from a study of response to subunit inactivated influenza vaccine. Whole-study results and caveats: Authors proposed each seasonal influenza vaccination draws in few new T cells.

MiXCR, applied by TCRdb to the RT-PCR reads, yields one record per CDR3 protein. The table has about 520,000 distinct CDR3 sequences, 6% to 9% seen once. The TCR was taken from a man between 45 and 75 years old who received an inactivated influenza vaccine. The starting material was PBMCs from blood, obtained less than 30 months after vaccination.

CDR3 region: CASSFSLGRDTEAFF. The CDR3 DNA sequence: TGCGCCAGCAGCTTCTCTCTAGGCAGGGACACTGAAGCTTTCTTT. V gene TRBV5-1 combines with J gene TRBJ1-1, with D maybe TRBD1 (5 bases). Germline-derived CDR1 and CDR2 are SGHRS and YFSETQ. V dropped 2 bases and J dropped 3 bases, with 14 bases sitting between them. This CDR3 has 15 residues. The complete variable domain, with remaining parts taken from reference TRBV5-1 and TRBJ1-1, reads KAGVTQTPRYLIKTRGQQVTLSCSPISGHRSVSWYQQTPGQGLQFLFEYFSETQRNKGNFPGRFSGRQFSNSRSEMNVSTLELGDSALYLCASSFSLGRDTEAFFGQGTRLTVV.